Listed here are 32 T cell receptor beta chains from one sample, sequenced in a study of blood T cells in healthy people across ages. The second PCR ran roughly 6 to 11 cycles with a sample-barcoded 5' primer and J-beta primers. TCRdb re-analysed the 5' RACE reads in MiXCR, keeping a single row per CDR3 protein. Of 600,000 to 800,000 distinct CDR3 sequences in the sample, 45% to 60% were seen once. Specimen: blood. These receptor sequences come from a woman older than 75 in good health.

This chain joins TRBV5-1 and TRBJ2-1; D not resolved. Trimming took 8 bases from V and 4 from J, leaving 19 bases between them. The CDR3 has 15 amino acids. Germline-derived CDR1 and CDR2 are SGHRS and YFSETQ. This CDR3 is CASKQGPEAYNEQFF. CDR3 bases: TGCGCCAGTAAACAAGGGCCCGAAGCTTACAATGAGCAGTTCTTC. Using reference TRBV5-1 and TRBJ2-1 for the parts outside the CDR3, the full variable domain is KAGVTQTPRYLIKTRGQQVTLSCSPISGHRSVSWYQQTPGQGLQFLFEYFSETQRNKGNFPGRFSGRQFSNSRSEMNVSTLELGDSALYLCASKQGPEAYNEQFFGPGTRLTVL.

The chain is built from TRBV14 and TRBJ2-5, with 9 bases that match TRBD1. The CDR3 is 15 amino acids. Germline V gives CDR1 SGHDN, CDR2 FVKESK. With V trimmed by 6 bases and J by 7 bases, 12 bases remained unmatched. The CDR3 DNA sequence: TGTGCCAGCAGACCCACAGGGGGCGCGTCAGTGACCCAGTACTTC. As protein: CASRPTGGASVTQYF.

This clonotype was seen many times. V and J are TRBV5-1 and TRBJ1-1; D is uncertain. V was shortened by 0 bases and J by 1 base, with 7 bases between the two germline ends. Germline assignment: CDR1 SGHRS and CDR2 YFSETQ. This CDR3 has 14 amino acids. The DNA of the CDR3 is TGCGCCAGCAGCTTGGAGATCGAGAACACTGAAGCTTTCTTT. Translated: CASSLEIENTEAFF.

This chain connects TRBV29-1 to TRBJ2-2, with TRBD1 matching 7 bases. CDR1 and CDR2 from the germline V gene are SQVTM and ANQGSEA. V gave up 5 bases and J gave up 2 bases; unmatched junction bases: 5. CDR3 size: 14 residues. CDR3 loop: CSVSAGGNTGELFF. CDR3 bases: TGCAGCGTTTCGGCAGGGGGAAACACCGGGGAGCTGTTTTTT.

A word on this clonotype: A much more abundant neighbour one base away suggests this may be a read error. CDR3 DNA: TGTGCCAGCAGTAGGGCAAATTCCCACAATGAGCAGTTCTTC. The encoded protein is CASSRANSHNEQFF. This chain joins TRBV12-3 or TRBV12-4 and TRBJ2-1; D is uncertain. The CDR3 loop spans 14 amino acids. Trimming took 5 bases from V and 5 from J, leaving 13 bases between them.

The chain links TRBV11-2 to TRBJ2-3; a possible D gene is TRBD2 (5 bases). V dropped 3 bases and J dropped 0 bases, with 19 bases sitting between them. From germline, CDR1 is SGHAT and CDR2 FQNNGV. The CDR3 has 18 amino acids. The CDR3, as DNA: TGTGCCAGCAGCTTCGGATACCGGCAGCGGAGTAGCACAGATACGCAGTATTTT. Translating it yields CASSFGYRQRSSTDTQYF.

The chain couples TRBV7-9 to TRBJ2-1, with 7 bases that match TRBD1. Losses at the gene ends were 6 bases for V and 4 bases for J; bases not matched to a gene: 6. The CDR3 runs 14 residues. From germline, CDR1 is SEHNR and CDR2 FQNEAQ (reference sequence). The CDR3 spells CASSTGDGYNEQFF. The CDR3, as DNA: TGTGCCAGCAGTACAGGGGATGGTTACAATGAGCAGTTCTTC.

The rearrangement links TRBV29-1 to TRBJ2-3, with D perhaps TRBD2 (5 bases). The CDR3 runs 13 residues. V was trimmed by 6 bases and J by 2 bases, leaving 12 bases between them. Per germline, CDR1 SQVTM and CDR2 ANQGSEA. The CDR3 region is CSVATGSTDTQYF. CDR3 nucleotides: TGCAGCGTCGCGACGGGATCCACAGATACGCAGTATTTT.

This clonotype was counted ten times or more. This chain joins TRBV11-2 and TRBJ2-1; 7 nucleotides align to TRBD2. Trimming removed 6 bases from V and 9 bases from J; junction bases left unmatched: 17. This CDR3 is 16 amino acids long. Germline CDR1 is SGHAT and CDR2 is FQNNGV. DNA of the CDR3: TGTGCCAGCAGTCATCCCCTAGCGGAGAGGGCGGGTGAGCAGTTCTTC. Translation gives CASSHPLAERAGEQFF.

The chain is built from TRBV5-1 and TRBJ2-3; 8 nucleotides agree with TRBD2. V lost 4 bases, J lost 4 bases, and 5 bases stayed unmatched. CDR3 length equals 14 residues. Germline CDR1 reads SGHRS; CDR2 reads YFSETQ. CDR3 loop: CASSGGLGADTQYF. DNA for the CDR3: TGCGCCAGCAGCGGGGGACTAGGGGCAGATACGCAGTATTTT.

This clonotype was recorded at least ten times. The rearrangement uses TRBV12-3 or TRBV12-4 and TRBJ2-1; D might be TRBD1 (6 bases). V lost 1 base to trimming and J lost 0 bases, with 10 bases between them. CDR3 length: 16 residues. The CDR3 loop is CASSLGRQVSYNEQFF. CDR3 bases: TGTGCCAGCAGTTTAGGTAGACAGGTCTCCTACAATGAGCAGTTCTTC.

Ten or more counts support this clonotype. The V and J genes are TRBV29-1 and TRBJ1-1; 7 bases align to TRBD1. The CDR3 covers 12 residues. The germline gives CDR1 SQVTM, CDR2 ANQGSEA. The ends lost 6 bases at V and 4 bases at J; junction bases unmatched: 5. The chain's CDR3 is CSVSGQTTEAFF. In DNA, the CDR3 is TGCAGCGTCTCGGGACAGACCACTGAAGCTTTCTTT.

The chain has TRBV12-3 or TRBV12-4 and TRBJ2-3; 9 bases agree with TRBD2. V gave up 6 bases and J gave up 3 bases; unmatched junction bases: 7. There are 15 residues in the CDR3. The CDR3: CASSRRTSATDTQYF. The CDR3 DNA follows: TGTGCCAGCAGCCGGCGGACTAGCGCTACAGATACGCAGTATTTT.

The gene calls are TRBV16 and TRBJ2-7, with D perhaps assigned TRBD1 or TRBD2 (5 bases each). This CDR3 is 12 amino acids long. V was trimmed by 6 bases and J by 5 bases, leaving 11 bases between them. Germline V gene data show CDR1 as KGHSY and CDR2 as FQNENV. The CDR3 protein is CASSQTGHEQYF. The CDR3 DNA reads as TGTGCCAGCAGTCAAACGGGGCACGAGCAGTACTTC.

This clonotype has a count of ten or more. This chain uses TRBV12-3 or TRBV12-4 with TRBJ2-5; maybe TRBD2 (5 bases). The V end was cut by 5 bases, the J end by 5 bases, with 9 bases between. The CDR3 has 12 amino acids. CDR3 sequence reads: CASSQLGETQYF. For the CDR3, the DNA is TGTGCCAGCAGTCAACTAGGGGAGACCCAGTACTTC.

The chain has TRBV7-2 and TRBJ2-5, with 9 nucleotides matching TRBD1. The CDR3 runs to 12 residues. With 3 bases clipped from V and 11 bases from J, the junction kept 4 bases outside the gene matches. The germline V gene has CDR1 SGHTA and CDR2 FQGNSA. The CDR3 DNA reads as TGTGCCAGCAGCTTCACAGGGGGCGGGCAGTACTTC. Translated, it gives CASSFTGGGQYF.

The gene calls are TRBV5-1 and TRBJ1-3; 7 bases are shared with TRBD1. J was trimmed by 5 bases and V by 3 bases; bases with no gene match: 2. The V gene's germline CDR1 is SGHRS and CDR2 YFSETQ. The CDR3 sequence is 13 residues long. This chain's CDR3 is CASSSGQRNTIYF. DNA for the CDR3: TGCGCCAGCAGCTCGGGACAGCGAAACACCATATATTTT.

The chain is built from TRBV6-1 and TRBJ1-1; D unresolved. V lost 2 bases and J 5 bases, leaving 15 bases between the germline ends. There are 15 residues in the CDR3. Per germline, CDR1 MNHNS and CDR2 SASEGT. The DNA for the CDR3 is TGTGCCAGCAGTGAAAATCTGAGGATGAGGACTGAAGCTTTCTTT. It translates to CASSENLRMRTEAFF.

This clonotype was detected once. This may stem from a read error, because a much larger clone lies one nucleotide away. The chain joins TRBV28 to TRBJ2-1, with no clear D. The CDR3 loop spans 16 amino acids. Germline V gene sequence: CDR1 MDHEN, CDR2 SYDVKM. CDR3 nucleotide sequence: TGTGCCAGCAGTTTGTCGACCAGCGACCACTACAAGGAGCAGTTCTTC. Translating gives CASSLSTSDHYKEQFF. Full variable domain (missing parts from reference TRBV28 and TRBJ2-1): DVKVTQSSRYLVKRTGEKVFLECVQDMDHENMFWYRQDPGLGLRLIYFSYDVKMKEKGDIPEGYSVSREKKERFSLILESASTNQTSMYLCASSLSTSDHYKEQFFGPGTRLTVL.

In this sample, this clonotype turned up many times. CDR3 sequence (DNA): TGTGCCAGCGTCTGTCCTTCCGGGACAGGGCGGTTCTTC. This codes for CASVCPSGTGRFF. The J gene is TRBJ2-1, the V gene TRBV21-1; the D call in the table, TRBD1, was not verified against the DNA. TRBV21-1 is flagged as a pseudogene. The CDR3 length is 13 residues.

This rearrangement joins TRBV10-3 to TRBJ2-2; possibly TRBD1 for D (6 bases). The CDR3 extends over 17 amino acids. Germline CDR1 and CDR2: ENHRY and SYGVKD. V was pared by 2 bases and J by 0 bases, with 13 bases between. As DNA, the CDR3 is TGTGCCATCAGTGAGCTCAGAGGGGGTACGAACACCGGGGAGCTGTTTTTT. Translating gives CAISELRGGTNTGELFF.

The chain couples TRBV20-1 to TRBJ2-2, with D uncertain. V lost 5 bases, J lost 0 bases, and 13 bases lay in between. Germline loops: CDR1 DFQATT, CDR2 SNEGSKA (reference sequence). The CDR3 consists of 15 residues. The DNA for the CDR3 is TGCAGTGCTCCGGGTACGGGTTCGAACACCGGGGAGCTGTTTTTT. It translates to CSAPGTGSNTGELFF.

On this clonotype: A much larger clone differs from this one at a single base, so this may be a read error. V and J are TRBV9 and TRBJ2-1; no firm D call. This CDR3 has 12 residues. Germline V lookup: CDR1 SGDLS, CDR2 YYNGEE. The CDR3 sequence: CASSQTYSEQFF. The DNA of the CDR3 is TGTGCCAGCAGCCAAACATACAGTGAGCAGTTCTTC.

This clonotype was recorded at least ten times. J is TRBJ2-5 and V is TRBV4-2; 11 nucleotides match TRBD2. Germline CDR1 reads LGHNA; CDR2 reads YNFKEQ. This CDR3 is built from 17 residues. V shed 0 bases and J 0 bases; nucleotides not matched to a gene: 3. In DNA form, the CDR3 reads TGTGCCAGCAGCCAAGAGCCTAGCGGGGGGTACCAAGAGACCCAGTACTTC. Amino acid sequence: CASSQEPSGGYQETQYF.

A word on this clonotype: Being one base from a much bigger clone, this may be a read error. The chain carries TRBV7-2 and TRBJ1-4; D gene ambiguous. The germline CDR1 and CDR2 sequences are SGHTA and FQGNSA. With 5 bases removed from V and 7 bases from J, the gap between germline ends came to 11 bases. The CDR3 runs 13 residues. The chain's CDR3 is CASSIDTGEKLFF. The CDR3 region has the DNA TGTGCCAGCAGCATAGACACGGGTGAAAAACTGTTTTTT. Full variable domain (missing parts from reference TRBV7-2 and TRBJ1-4): GAGVSQSPSNKVTEKGKDVELRCDPISGHTALYWYRQSLGQGLEFLIYFQGNSAPDKSGLPSDRFSAERTGGSVSTLTIQRTQQEDSAVYLCASSIDTGEKLFFGSGTQLSVL.

The CDR3 reads CASSPTVGSISYNEQFF. CDR3 nucleotides: TGTGCCAGCAGCCCGACCGTTGGGAGTATTTCTTACAATGAGCAGTTCTTC. The V gene is TRBV27, the J gene TRBJ2-1; the D gene is possibly TRBD2 (5 bases). The germline V and J ends were trimmed by 6 bases and 4 bases, with 22 bases remaining between them. The CDR3 runs 17 residues. Germline CDR1 and CDR2: MNHEY and SMNVEV (reference sequence).

This chain uses TRBV12-3 or TRBV12-4 with TRBJ2-7, with D perhaps assigned TRBD1 or TRBD2 (5 bases each). The CDR3 runs to 14 residues. V gave up 5 bases and J gave up 0 bases, with 11 bases separating them. CDR3: CASSPGPNSYEQYF. CDR3 in DNA: TGTGCCAGCAGTCCGGGACCGAACTCCTACGAGCAGTACTTC.

This clonotype was counted at least ten times. With a much larger clone just one base away, this may be a read error. The chain carries TRBV7-6 and TRBJ2-5; the D call may be TRBD1 or TRBD2 (7 bases each). Between the trimmed V and J ends, which lost 5 bases and 11 bases, there was a span of 24 bases. The CDR3 has 15 amino acids. Germline V CDR1 and CDR2: SGHVS, FNYEAQ. The CDR3 spells CASSPGGAGLNEQYF. For the CDR3, the DNA is TGTGCCAGCAGCCCAGGGGGGGCGGGACTAAATGAGCAGTACTTC.

The chain recombines TRBV4-1 with TRBJ2-5; D may be TRBD1 (6 bases). The V gene lost 0 bases and the J gene lost 5 bases, with 10 bases spanning the gap. The germline V gene encodes CDR1 MGHRA and CDR2 YSYEKL. This CDR3 is built from 14 residues. CDR3 coding DNA: TGCGCCAGCAGCCAAGATCAGGGGCGGGAGACCCAGTACTTC. Translating gives CASSQDQGRETQYF.

On this clonotype itself: A much larger clone differs from this one at a single base, so this may be a read error. The rearrangement links TRBV27 to TRBJ2-7, with D perhaps TRBD2 (6 bases). CDR1 is MNHEY, CDR2 SMNVEV, per germline (reference sequence). Trimming removed 7 bases at V and 6 bases at J, with 22 bases between. This CDR3 contains 15 residues. Here the CDR3 DNA reads TGTGCCAGCACCTTCGAGCGGGTTTCTACCTGCGAGCAGTACTTC. This sequence encodes CASTFERVSTCEQYF.

The genes are TRBV24-1 and TRBJ1-2, with D unresolved. This CDR3 is 15 amino acids long. Germline V gene sequence: CDR1 KGHDR, CDR2 SFDVKD. With 10 bases removed from V and 1 base from J, the gap between germline ends came to 18 bases. The CDR3 is CATSLGPVDNYGYTF. The CDR3 DNA is TGTGCCACTTCTCTGGGCCCGGTGGATAACTATGGCTACACCTTC.

The V and J genes are TRBV4-3 and TRBJ2-1; 8 nucleotides agree with TRBD1. V was pared by 4 bases and J by 5 bases, with 7 bases of the junction left unmatched. The length of the CDR3 is 15 residues. Germline V CDR1 and CDR2: LGHNA, YSLEER. The CDR3 loop is CASSPSGGVDNEQFF. For the CDR3, the DNA is TGCGCCAGCAGCCCCTCAGGGGGCGTCGACAATGAGCAGTTCTTC.